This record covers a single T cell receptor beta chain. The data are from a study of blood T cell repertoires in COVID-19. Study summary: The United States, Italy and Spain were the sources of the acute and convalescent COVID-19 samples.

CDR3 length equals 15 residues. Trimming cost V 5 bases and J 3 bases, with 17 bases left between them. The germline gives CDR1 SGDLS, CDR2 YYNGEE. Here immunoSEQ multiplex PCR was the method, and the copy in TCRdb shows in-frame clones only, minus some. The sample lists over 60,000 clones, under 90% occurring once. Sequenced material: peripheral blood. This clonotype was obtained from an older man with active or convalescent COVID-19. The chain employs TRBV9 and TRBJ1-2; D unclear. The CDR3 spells CASSARGLADYGYTF. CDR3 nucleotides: TGTGCCAGCAGTGCCCGCGGGTTGGCAGACTATGGCTACACCTTC.